The 23 T cell receptor beta chains listed next were all sequenced from one sample in a study of blood T cell repertoires in COVID-19. Clones were sequenced by immunoSEQ multiplex PCR, and TCRdb holds only the in-frame ones, with some missing. The sample lists hundreds of thousands of clones; 85% were seen once. Sequencing used peripheral blood. The origin of the receptors is a woman aged 18-30 years with acute or convalescent COVID-19.

This clone occurred once. The V call is TRBV3-1 (or the pseudogene TRBV3-2), the J call TRBJ1-1, with no clear D. There are 16 residues in the CDR3. V lost 4 bases and J 2 bases, leaving 17 bases between the germline ends. Germline V gives CDR1 LGHDT, CDR2 YNNKEL (reference sequence). In nucleotides, the CDR3 is TGTGCCAGCAGCCTTAGTCCGGGATTAGGAAACACTGAAGCTTTCTTT. This encodes CASSLSPGLGNTEAFF.

The rearrangement uses TRBV27 and TRBJ2-1, with 9 bases matching TRBD1. V was clipped by 7 bases and J by 8 bases; unmatched bases: 15. CDR1 is MNHEY, CDR2 SMNVEV, per germline (reference sequence). The CDR3 is made up of 16 amino acids. The CDR3 loop reads CASNPISRDREDEQFF. The CDR3, as DNA: TGTGCCAGCAACCCAATCAGCCGGGACAGGGAGGATGAGCAGTTCTTC.

This clone has just a few counts. The chain carries TRBV5-6 and TRBJ1-2; D is unclear. Germline CDR1 SGHDT, CDR2 YYEEEE. With 0 bases removed from V and 6 bases from J, the gap between germline ends came to 12 bases. CDR3 length: 14 amino acids. CDR3 protein: CASSLGAGVDGYTF. Here the CDR3 DNA reads TGTGCCAGCAGCTTGGGGGCGGGAGTTGATGGCTACACCTTC.

The chain couples TRBV7-3 to TRBJ1-1; no firm D call. Germline CDR1 and CDR2: SGHTA and FQGTGA. V lost 0 bases, J lost 5 bases, and 10 bases lay in between. This CDR3 has 14 amino acids. CDR3 in amino acids: CASSLTPSVTEAFF. The DNA for the CDR3 is TGTGCCAGCAGCTTAACGCCAAGCGTTACTGAAGCTTTCTTT.

This clone was detected only a few times. The chain is built from TRBV7-9 and TRBJ1-4; 7 positions agree with TRBD1. CDR3 length: 15 residues. The ends lost 5 bases at V and 5 bases at J; junction bases unmatched: 8. The germline CDR1 and CDR2 sequences are SEHNR and FQNEAQ (reference sequence). CDR3 protein: CASSPPGQQNEKLFF. DNA for the CDR3: TGTGCCAGCAGCCCACCGGGACAGCAAAATGAAAAACTGTTTTTT.

This chain uses TRBV6-5 with TRBJ1-5; tentatively, D is TRBD1 (6 bases). Trimming pared 6 bases from V and 5 bases from J, leaving 17 bases between. Germline V gives CDR1 MNHEY, CDR2 SVGAGI. The CDR3 contains 15 residues. The CDR3 here is CASSSYQGRDQPQHF. Here the CDR3 DNA reads TGTGCCAGCAGCTCCTACCAGGGGAGGGATCAGCCCCAGCATTTT.

The chain has TRBV14 and TRBJ2-2; D not resolved. Trimming took 8 bases from V and 0 from J, leaving 10 bases between them. CDR1 is SGHDN, CDR2 FVKESK, per germline. The CDR3 runs to 14 residues. The CDR3 here is CASRLNTNTGELFF. The CDR3 DNA sequence: TGTGCCAGCCGTTTAAACACGAACACCGGGGAGCTGTTTTTT.

The chain carries TRBV10-2 and TRBJ2-7; 9 nucleotides line up with TRBD2. Germline assignment: CDR1 WSHSY and CDR2 SAAADI. V trimming: 5 bases; J trimming: 6 bases; junction bases outside the gene matches: 5. The CDR3 has 13 residues. CDR3 nucleotides: TGCGCCAGCAGTCAAGGACTAGCGTCCGAGCAGTACTTC. Its protein is CASSQGLASEQYF.

The chain is built from TRBV5-1 and TRBJ2-3; a possible D gene is TRBD2 (7 bases). Trimming cost V 3 bases and J 5 bases, with 19 bases left between them. The length of the CDR3 is 16 residues. Germline V gene lookup returns CDR1 SGHRS and CDR2 YFSETQ. CDR3 region: CASSSEGGGNKDTQYF. The CDR3 region has the DNA TGCGCCAGCAGCTCCGAAGGGGGGGGGAATAAAGATACGCAGTATTTT.

The chain couples TRBV28 to TRBJ2-7, with D possibly TRBD1 on 6 matching bases. Germline CDR1 reads MDHEN; CDR2 reads SYDVKM. V lost 7 bases, J lost 4 bases, and 11 bases lay in between. This CDR3 has 12 residues. DNA of the CDR3: TGTGCCAGCACCTCACAGGGATACGAGCAGTACTTC. As protein: CASTSQGYEQYF.

The chain uses TRBV10-3 and TRBJ1-2, with D hard to call. CDR3 length equals 13 residues. Trimming removed 5 bases from V and 2 bases from J, with 9 bases in between. Germline V CDR1 and CDR2: ENHRY, SYGVKD. The CDR3 bases are TGTGCCATCAGTATGGACTCAAACTATGGCTACACCTTC. Translating it yields CAISMDSNYGYTF.

The chain uses TRBV5-4 and TRBJ2-7; D not certain. In germline, CDR1 is SGHNT, CDR2 YYREEE (reference sequence). This CDR3 region has 13 residues. With 7 bases removed from V and 5 bases from J, the gap between germline ends came to 16 bases. The CDR3 loop is CASPKGMGDEQYF. The CDR3 DNA sequence: TGTGCCAGCCCTAAAGGTATGGGCGACGAGCAGTACTTC.

The chain employs TRBV5-1 and TRBJ1-3, with TRBD1 as a possible D gene (5 bases). This CDR3 is built from 16 residues. V gave up 4 bases and J gave up 2 bases, with 16 bases separating them. Per germline, CDR1 SGHRS and CDR2 YFSETQ. The chain's CDR3 is CASSRSGGYAGNTIYF. CDR3 DNA: TGCGCCAGCAGCCGCTCTGGGGGGTACGCTGGAAACACCATATATTTT. The whole variable domain, filled in from reference TRBV5-1 and TRBJ1-3, reads KAGVTQTPRYLIKTRGQQVTLSCSPISGHRSVSWYQQTPGQGLQFLFEYFSETQRNKGNFPGRFSGRQFSNSRSEMNVSTLELGDSALYLCASSRSGGYAGNTIYFGEGSWLTVV.

This clone was detected only a few times. V and J are TRBV3-1 (or the pseudogene TRBV3-2) and TRBJ2-1; the D gene is possibly TRBD1 (6 bases). V lost 0 bases and J 13 bases, leaving 13 bases between the germline ends. This CDR3 has 13 residues. In germline, CDR1 is LGHDT, CDR2 YNNKEL (reference sequence). The CDR3 bases are TGTGCCAGCAGCCAAGATAGGGGACAAAGACAGTTCTTC. This gives the protein CASSQDRGQRQFF.

The chain is built from TRBV5-1 and TRBJ2-2; 7 bases fit TRBD2. Germline CDR1 is SGHRS and CDR2 is YFSETQ. The V segment lost 5 bases and the J segment 2 bases; nucleotides outside the gene matches: 6. The CDR3 is 15 residues long. The CDR3 DNA is TGCGCCAGCAGTCAGGCTAGCGGAAACACCGGGGAGCTGTTTTTT. Translation: CASSQASGNTGELFF.

The V gene is TRBV7-9, the J gene TRBJ2-3; D is perhaps TRBD1 (6 bases). This CDR3 has 14 amino acids. The germline gives CDR1 SEHNR, CDR2 FQNEAQ (reference sequence). Trimming removed 5 bases at V and 5 bases at J, with 14 bases between. The CDR3 DNA follows: TGTGCCAGCAGCCATCACAGGGATGGAGATACGCAGTATTTT. Encoded protein: CASSHHRDGDTQYF.

The chain links TRBV3-1 (or the pseudogene TRBV3-2) to TRBJ1-2, with D perhaps matching TRBD1 (6 bases). In germline, CDR1 is LGHDT, CDR2 YNNKEL (reference sequence). This CDR3 is built from 16 residues. Trimming removed 1 base at V and 6 bases at J, with 18 bases between. Here the CDR3 DNA reads TGTGCCAGCAGCCAAGCTCATTTACAGGGAGAGAATGGCTACACCTTC. Encoded protein: CASSQAHLQGENGYTF.

J is TRBJ1-1 and V is TRBV6-5, with D perhaps TRBD1 (6 bases). V lost 2 bases and J 0 bases, leaving 13 bases between the germline ends. CDR1 and CDR2 from the germline V gene are MNHEY and SVGAGI. This CDR3 is built from 16 residues. Written as DNA, the CDR3 is TGTGCCAGCAGTTACACGGCCAGGGGAGTGAACACTGAAGCTTTCTTT. This gives the protein CASSYTARGVNTEAFF.

The CDR3 spells CAWKRETWETQYF. The CDR3 DNA follows: TGTGCCTGGAAGCGGGAAACATGGGAGACCCAGTACTTC. V gene TRBV30 combines with J gene TRBJ2-5, with 7 bases lining up with TRBD2. The CDR3 consists of 13 residues. CDR1 is GTSNPN, CDR2 SVGIG, per germline (reference sequence). V trimming: 4 bases; J trimming: 5 bases; junction bases outside the gene matches: 7.

The V and J genes are TRBV12-3 or TRBV12-4 and TRBJ1-1; a possible D gene is TRBD1 (6 bases). This CDR3 contains 13 residues. Trimming removed 2 bases from V and 6 bases from J, with 10 bases in between. CDR3: CASSLTGMAEAFF. The CDR3 region has the DNA TGTGCCAGCAGTTTAACAGGGATGGCTGAAGCTTTCTTT.

The chain links TRBV19 to TRBJ1-1, with D unclear. Germline V lookup: CDR1 LNHDA, CDR2 SQIVND (reference sequence). This CDR3 region has 15 residues. Deletions cut 3 bases from V and 0 bases from J, with 11 bases between. The CDR3, as DNA: TGTGCCAGTAGTATGTCAGGTTTGATGAACACTGAAGCTTTCTTT. Amino acids: CASSMSGLMNTEAFF. Together with reference TRBV19 and TRBJ1-1, the CDR3 gives the full variable domain: DGGITQSPKYLFRKEGQNVTLSCEQNLNHDAMYWYRQDPGQGLRLIYYSQIVNDFQKGDIAEGYSVSREKKESFPLTVTSAQKNPTAFYLCASSMSGLMNTEAFFGQGTRLTVV.

The chain carries TRBV4-2 and TRBJ2-1; 14 bases are a match to TRBD2. Looked up from germline, CDR1 is LGHNA and CDR2 is YNFKEQ. This CDR3 is built from 18 residues. V shed 0 bases and J 3 bases; nucleotides not matched to a gene: 4. CDR3 coding DNA: TGTGCCAGCAGCCAAGATCTGACTAGCGGGGGGGTCTACAATGAGCAGTTCTTC. Translating it yields CASSQDLTSGGVYNEQFF.

The chain is built from TRBV5-1 and TRBJ2-3; 9 bases line up with TRBD1. Germline loops: CDR1 SGHRS, CDR2 YFSETQ. The CDR3 extends over 15 amino acids. Losses at the gene ends were 3 bases for V and 1 base for J; bases not matched to a gene: 3. The CDR3 loop is CASSSRTGGTDTQYF. DNA of the CDR3: TGCGCCAGCAGCTCACGGACAGGGGGCACAGATACGCAGTATTTT.